What follows is one TCR beta chain and its context. It lacks a known antigen. Per-base qualities were not stored, and no clone one base away is much larger. The data were obtained in a study of T cell changes during pregnancy in multiple sclerosis (dated by TCRdb to between 2018 and 2020). Some background on the complete study: The study examined how the T cell repertoire changed over the course of pregnancy in women with multiple sclerosis.

The library was built by means of the immunoSEQ multiplex PCR assay. The table was pulled from immuneACCESS by TCRdb, which kept in-frame rearrangements only. Such tables lose some clones; where checked, under half of the loss comes from unresolved V genes, and the rest has no known cause. The sample profile shows tens of thousands of clones; approximately 90% of them were found once. In total, the top ten clones hold 0.9% to 0.95% of the sample. Its CDR3 holds 17 amino acids, cysteine through phenylalanine. The retained sequence is limited to the CDR3, 51 bases, with the frame set at the first base. At the junction V is shortened by 1 base and J by 5 bases, with 20 bases in between. CDR1 and CDR2 were assigned from the germline V gene as KGHSH and LQKENI.

Here the chain combines TRBV18 and TRBJ1-1; the D gene cannot be named for sure. The sequencing used peripheral blood, collected before pregnancy. This clonotype was sampled from a female donor with multiple sclerosis, enrolled in a pregnancy study. The CDR3 has the sequence CASSPRASRSGRTEAFF. The nucleotide sequence reads TGTGCCAGCTCACCACGCGCCTCACGGTCAGGTCGGACTGAAGCTTTCTTT. Here the CDR3 is joined to the reference TRBV18 and TRBJ1-1 genes, and the full variable domain is: NAGVMQNPRHLVRRRGQEARLRCSPMKGHSHVYWYRQLPEEGLKFMVYLQKENIIDESGMPKERFSAEFPKEGPSILRIQQVVRGDSAAYFCASSPRASRSGRTEAFFGQGTRLTVV.